This TCR beta chain came from a study of T cell responses to AZD1222 COVID-19 vaccine. This clone was counted a few times. Antigen: not known. Profiled with immunoSEQ multiplex PCR; TCRdb holds only in-frame clones, not every one. The sample has 68,000 or so clones, 80% to 85% seen once; the top ten hold 12%. General study points: The donor cohort was predominantly white British with a female majority, and clonal diversity may have been underestimated.

This receptor was obtained from an adult in good health. The source material was peripheral blood, sampled on day 0 of AZD1222 vaccination.

The CDR3 DNA reads TGCGCCAGCAGTGTCGAGGATAACTACGAGCAGTACTTC. Protein: CASSVEDNYEQYF. The rearrangement joins TRBV10-2 to TRBJ2-7; D gene uncertain. The length of the CDR3 is 13 residues. Trimming took off 4 bases at V and 3 bases at J, with 10 bases between the two ends. Per germline, CDR1 WSHSY and CDR2 SAAADI.